The clone carrying this T cell receptor (beta chain) was counted at least ten times. Trimming removed 0 bases at V and 0 bases at J, with 18 bases between. Germline CDR1 and CDR2: LNHNV and YYDKDF (reference sequence). There are 18 residues in the CDR3. The authors amplified TCR beta CDR3 from genomic DNA using two-round multiplex PCR. The first round of PCR was done with primers that matched each TRBV and TRBJ gene. TCRdb used MiXCR to reprocess the multiplex PCR reads, holding one entry per CDR3 protein. This table holds approximately 16,000 distinct CDR3 sequences, 29% found once. The sample comes from a study of prognosis after radiotherapy for stage I lung cancer. Overall study: Median age was about 74 years (about 53 to 84) among about 14 men and a handful of women.

The V and J genes are TRBV15 and TRBJ2-7; D is perhaps TRBD1 (5 bases). The receptor's source is a donor over 45 with non-small cell lung cancer. Material: PBMCs, obtained before or after stereotactic body radiation therapy (not recorded which). The CDR3 sequence is CATSRDLVQGPSSYEQYF. The CDR3 DNA reads as TGTGCCACCAGCAGAGATCTCGTGCAGGGCCCGTCCTCCTACGAGCAGTACTTC.